The rows below give T cell receptor beta chains drawn from one sample of a study of shared clonotypes between healthy human individuals. The table came from immunoSEQ multiplex PCR; TCRdb's copy has only in-frame clones and leaves some out. There are 2 million to 2.5 million clones in the sample; 93% occur only once, and about 0.39% lies in the top ten. What was sequenced was naive CD4+ T cells from PBMCs. Receptors originate from a man between 18 and 29 years old in good health. Some clones in this sample may be carry-over from other donors' samples. CDR3s include the opening cysteine and the closing phenylalanine or tryptophan.

>TRBV6-5|TRBJ2-3
CASINAAVSTDTQYF
>TRBV5-1|TRBJ2-2
CASSWAPKGTGELFF
>TRBV2|TRBJ2-5
CASSDTRFETQYF
>TRBV7-9|TRBJ2-7
CASSSDAGTSGLHEQYF
>TRBV13|TRBJ2-5
CASSLGLPPETQYF
>TRBV7-2|TRBJ2-1
CASDFSGRAGDEQFF
>TRBV5-4|TRBJ2-5
CASSSPGGTRKETQYF
>TRBV5-5|TRBJ2-7
CASSLAPTGRGYEQYF
>TRBV7-2|TRBJ2-6
CASRRGAGANVLTF
>TRBV7-2|TRBJ1-5
CASSTRQGPQPQHF
>TRBV6-1|TRBJ2-3
CASSIGGARDTQYF
>TRBV5-1|TRBJ2-1
CASSRTSGDNEQFF
>TRBV18|TRBJ1-3
CASSPLRGAGNTIYF
>TRBV29-1|TRBJ1-1
CSVYRGKNTEAFF
>TRBV5-4|TRBJ2-2
CASSPRGTGELFF
>TRBV5-1|TRBJ1-5
CASSSEGGNQPQHF
>TRBV5-1|TRBJ2-1
CASSSSGGILYNEQFF
>TRBV21-1|TRBJ1-2
CASSTGEDGSNYGYTF
>TRBV5-1|TRBJ2-1
CASSLGTARSYNEQFF
>TRBV14|TRBJ2-7
CASSQSPRSTYEQYF
>TRBV14|TRBJ2-1
CASSQDWTSGRGEQFF
>TRBV2|TRBJ1-1
CASSSIERGGTEAFF
>TRBV5-1|TRBJ2-7
CASSLAGQGPYEQYF
>TRBV18|TRBJ2-7
CASGDGFSSYEQYF
>TRBV6-1|TRBJ2-5
CASSEVRTEETQYF
>TRBV2|TRBJ1-2
CARGQGPGYTF
>TRBV7-8|TRBJ2-5
CASRIRGPQETQYF
>TRBV5-5|TRBJ2-3
CASSFRLAGTTDTQYF
>TRBV4-2|TRBJ2-3
CASSQDWILSLAGEDTQYF
>TRBV30|TRBJ1-6
CAWSVGGQSPLHF
>TRBV28|TRBJ1-1
CASSPDRKAWNTEAFF
>TRBV18|TRBJ2-7
CASSPNSGGISEQYF
>TRBV27|TRBJ2-3
CASSFARLYGTQYF
>TRBV19|TRBJ2-3
CASSIGSSFVSDTQYF
>TRBV27|TRBJ1-2
CASSSYPIGQVNYGYTF
>TRBV28|TRBJ2-1
CASSHPVTRVEQFF
>TRBV7-2|TRBJ2-3
CASSLIRTATDTQYF
>TRBV28|TRBJ1-5
CASSLWTTDYSNQPQHF
>TRBV7-8|TRBJ1-2
CASSLGAGYGYTF
>TRBV23-1|TRBJ2-3
CASSQFRGQLGDTQYF
>TRBV25-1|TRBJ2-1
CASSVGLSYNEQFF
>TRBV7-8|TRBJ1-2
CASSLRVGPSSNYGYTF
>TRBV29-1|TRBJ2-4
CSVVLAGGPGHIQYF
>TRBV7-2|TRBJ2-1
CASSLYGTSGNYNEQFF
>TRBV29-1|TRBJ1-1
CSVQGRAYTEAFF
>TRBV6-5|TRBJ1-1
CASSYSAVNTEAFF
>TRBV10-3|TRBJ2-2
CAIRGDSQNTGELFF
>TRBV5-4|TRBJ2-3
CASSLRSTDTQYF
>TRBV11-2|TRBJ2-7
CASNPGGDEQYF
>TRBV18|TRBJ2-3
CASSKLSTDTQYF
>TRBV7-2|TRBJ2-6
CASSTQVGVSGANVLTF
>TRBV27|TRBJ1-4
CASSLSYRVANEKLFF
>TRBV5-1|TRBJ2-1
CASSLGQGGNEQFF